Each of the 10 T cell receptor beta chains below was sequenced from the same sample in a study of post-analysis software for immune sequencing data. The study, taken as a whole, reports: About 5 TRBV segments were more frequent in patients than controls; TRBV5-6, TRBV5-1 and TRBV20-1 belonged to this group.

Their antigens are not known. Tagging with unique molecular identifiers was a feature of the TCR beta cDNA libraries. TCRdb reprocessed the PCR reads via MiXCR and lists one record per CDR3 protein. The sample has about 800,000 distinct CDR3 sequences, 25% to 30% seen once. The source material was blood. The source of these receptors is a girl aged 5-17 years with multiple sclerosis.

This clonotype was observed a few times. This chain connects TRBV6-6 to TRBJ2-7, with TRBD2 as a possible D gene (5 bases). V lost 5 bases and J lost 6, with 17 bases in between. The CDR3 covers 14 residues. Germline assignment: CDR1 MNHNY and CDR2 SVGAGI (reference sequence). The CDR3 nucleotides are TGTGCCAGCAGTCTCCTCTCGGATCGGGGCGAGCAGTACTTC. Protein: CASSLLSDRGEQYF.

In this sample, this clonotype turned up many times. This chain connects TRBV29-1 to TRBJ2-5; D tentatively fits TRBD1 or TRBD2 (5 bases each). The CDR3 runs to 14 residues. Trimming shortened V by 6 bases and J by 1 base, and 15 bases separated the two germline ends. The germline V gene encodes CDR1 SQVTM and CDR2 ANQGSEA. The CDR3 DNA reads TGCAGCGTCACAAGGGACGGCGGCCAAGAGACCCAGTACTTC. This translates into CSVTRDGGQETQYF.

V and J are TRBV7-2 and TRBJ2-1; D might be TRBD2 (5 bases). CDR1 and CDR2 from the germline V gene are SGHTA and FQGNSA. Between the trimmed V and J ends, which lost 5 bases and 6 bases, there was a span of 14 bases. This CDR3 comprises 14 residues. The chain's CDR3 is CASSVGLSGNEQFF. The CDR3 DNA follows: TGTGCCAGCAGCGTAGGACTTTCCGGCAATGAGCAGTTCTTC.

This chain connects TRBV6-1 to TRBJ2-1; 15 bases are shared with TRBD2. The CDR3 has 18 residues. With V trimmed by 6 bases and J by 5 bases, 11 bases remained unmatched. The germline gives CDR1 MNHNS, CDR2 SASEGT. The CDR3 nucleotides are TGTGCCAGCAGCAGGGGACTAGCGGGGGGCCGCGGTAACAATGAGCAGTTCTTC. It codes for CASSRGLAGGRGNNEQFF.

The rearrangement links TRBV20-1 to TRBJ2-4; the D gene is possibly TRBD1 (5 bases). With 6 bases removed from V and 6 bases from J, the gap between germline ends came to 15 bases. Germline-derived CDR1 and CDR2 are DFQATT and SNEGSKA (reference sequence). The length of the CDR3 is 13 residues. The CDR3 DNA sequence: TGCAGTGCACCCCCATTGACAGTAAACATTCAGTACTTC. It encodes CSAPPLTVNIQYF.

The chain couples TRBV14 to TRBJ2-1; no reliable D call. This CDR3 has 15 residues. V was clipped by 3 bases and J by 4 bases, with 13 bases between them. Looked up from germline, CDR1 is SGHDN and CDR2 is FVKESK. CDR3 nucleotides: TGTGCCAGCAGCCAGCGACACGCTAAATACAATGAGCAGTTCTTC. Translating it yields CASSQRHAKYNEQFF.

There are a few counts of this clonotype. The V call is TRBV15, the J call TRBJ2-1; 7 bases match TRBD2. Trimming took 0 bases from V and 4 from J; bases not matched to a gene: 9. The CDR3 runs 17 residues. Germline V gene lookup returns CDR1 LNHNV and CDR2 YYDKDF (reference sequence). The CDR3 loop reads CATSRELASGSYNEQFF. As DNA, the CDR3 is TGTGCCACCAGCAGAGAATTGGCTAGCGGATCTTACAATGAGCAGTTCTTC.

The chain carries TRBV18 and TRBJ1-4, with D perhaps matching TRBD1 (6 bases). CDR3 size: 13 residues. Germline assignment: CDR1 KGHSH and CDR2 LQKENI. V was trimmed by 3 bases and J by 5 bases, leaving 7 bases between them. The CDR3 is CASSPQGNEKLFF. As DNA, the CDR3 is TGTGCCAGCTCACCCCAGGGGAATGAAAAACTGTTTTTT.

This clonotype was found a few times. This chain connects TRBV4-1 to TRBJ2-3; 13 bases match TRBD2. V trimming: 2 bases; J trimming: 6 bases; junction bases outside the gene matches: 14. The CDR3 consists of 19 residues. Looked up from germline, CDR1 is MGHRA and CDR2 is YSYEKL. The CDR3 bases are TGCGCCAGCAGCCAACCGGGACTAGCGGGGAACCCGAGGACGGATACGCAGTATTTT. Amino acid sequence: CASSQPGLAGNPRTDTQYF.

The gene calls are TRBV5-1 and TRBJ1-4; 8 positions match TRBD1. CDR1 is SGHRS, CDR2 YFSETQ, per germline. The ends lost 4 bases at V and 8 bases at J; junction bases unmatched: 10. The CDR3 has 15 amino acids. The CDR3 reads CASSRGQGVREKLFF. The DNA of the CDR3 is TGCGCCAGCAGCCGCGGACAGGGTGTTCGCGAAAAACTGTTTTTT. Full variable domain (remainder filled in from reference TRBV5-1 and TRBJ1-4): KAGVTQTPRYLIKTRGQQVTLSCSPISGHRSVSWYQQTPGQGLQFLFEYFSETQRNKGNFPGRFSGRQFSNSRSEMNVSTLELGDSALYLCASSRGQGVREKLFFGSGTQLSVL.